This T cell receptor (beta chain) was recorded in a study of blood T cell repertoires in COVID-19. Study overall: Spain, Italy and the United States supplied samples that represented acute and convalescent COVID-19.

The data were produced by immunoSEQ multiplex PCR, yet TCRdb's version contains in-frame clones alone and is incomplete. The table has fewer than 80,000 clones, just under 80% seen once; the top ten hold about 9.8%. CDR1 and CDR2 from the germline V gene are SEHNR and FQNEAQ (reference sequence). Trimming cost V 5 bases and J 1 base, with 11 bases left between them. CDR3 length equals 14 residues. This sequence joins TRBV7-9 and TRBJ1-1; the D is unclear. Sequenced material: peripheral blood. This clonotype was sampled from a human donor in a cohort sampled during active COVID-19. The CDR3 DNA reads TGTGCCAGCAGCGGAGAGACGGGGAACACTGAAGCTTTCTTT. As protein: CASSGETGNTEAFF. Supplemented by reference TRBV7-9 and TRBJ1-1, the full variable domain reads DTGVSQNPRHKITKRGQNVTFRCDPISEHNRLYWYRQTLGQGPEFLTYFQNEAQLEKSRLLSDRFSAERPKGSFSTLEIQRTEQGDSAMYLCASSGETGNTEAFFGQGTRLTVV.